The following is a T cell receptor beta chain sequence with its context. What it binds is not known. Both 60 Vbeta primers and 13 Jbeta primers went into the PCR. The assay was immunoSEQ multiplex PCR, and TCRdb's table has in-frame clones only and misses some. Of fewer than 110,000 clones listed, around 77% are singletons. The data are from a study of cytomegalovirus exposure and HLA in healthy donors. Study background: Membership in the Caucasian-associated ancestry cluster was found for around 81% of nearly 400 genotyped donors. Whole-study results and caveats: Per a later analysis, HLA-associated TCR beta chains showed more clonal expansion than other, equally common TCR beta chains. HLA allele associations emerged for some 16,000 TCR beta sequences in a later analysis, at 0.05 false discovery rate.

The source of this sequence is a male donor in good health and CMV-seronegative. The sequenced sample consisted of PBMCs.

The CDR3 here is CASSESRRAGYNEQFF. The CDR3 region has the DNA TGCGCCAGCAGTGAGTCGCGGCGGGCCGGCTACAATGAGCAGTTCTTC. The rearrangement joins TRBV10-1 to TRBJ2-1, with D tentatively TRBD2 (5 bases). Deletions cut 0 bases from V and 3 bases from J, with 12 bases between. The CDR3 consists of 16 residues. Germline V gives CDR1 WNHNN, CDR2 SYGVQD (reference sequence).